This T cell receptor beta chain comes out of a study of CD8 T cells in Susac syndrome. RNA was extracted with the RNeasy kit, and a quantity of roughly 0.5 to 1 ug was reverse transcribed using random hexamers. TCRdb used MiXCR to reprocess the immunoSEQ multiplex PCR reads, holding one entry per CDR3 protein. The table includes tens of thousands of distinct CDR3 sequences, 80% to 95% detected once. The germline V gene encodes CDR1 SGHRS and CDR2 YFSETQ. Trimming took 6 bases from V and 5 from J, leaving 20 bases between them. The CDR3 totals 15 residues. General study results and limits: The number of Susac-specific public clones found was approximately 17 in total CD8+ repertoires and five in CD8+ TEMRA repertoires. Clonal CD8+ expansion in Susac was highest in TEMRA cells and active patients.

Remarks on this clonotype: The antigen is unknown.

Material for sequencing was CD8+ T cells from PBMCs. V gene TRBV5-1 combines with J gene TRBJ2-5, with TRBD1 as a possible D gene (6 bases). The clonotype originates from a human donor with Susac syndrome. The DNA for the CDR3 is TGCGCCAGCATCCCGGACAGCTCCTACAGGGAGACCCAGTACTTC. Residues: CASIPDSSYRETQYF.